Sequencing of this TCR beta chain was carried out in a study of CD8 T cells in Susac syndrome. Concerning this clonotype: Its antigen is unidentified.

Deletions cut 6 bases from V and 11 bases from J, with 24 bases between. CDR1 is MDHEN and CDR2 is SYDVKM in the germline V gene. This CDR3 contains 15 residues. Multiple sclerosis controls were treatment-naive patients with stable or active relapsing-remitting disease. Both CD4+ and CD8+ T cells were negatively isolated, and TEMRA cells underwent FACS enrichment. Study-wide findings and caveats: The study recognized that its TCR sequencing and HLA analysis covered a relatively small number of individuals.

Random hexamers served to reverse transcribe roughly 0.45 to 1 ug RNA. Amplification of TCR beta CDR3 spanned 54 Vbeta and 13 Jbeta via immunoSEQ multiplex PCR. TCRdb re-called the immunoSEQ multiplex PCR reads through MiXCR, storing one row per CDR3 protein. The profile shows about 290,000 distinct CDR3 sequences, over 75% of them singletons. This chain uses TRBV28 with TRBJ2-3; TRBD2 is a possible D gene (6 bases). This clonotype originated in a human donor with multiple sclerosis. The sample taken for sequencing was CD8+ T cells from PBMCs. CDR3 bases: TGTGCCAGCAGCGTCACGCAGCTTTTCCGGGAGCAGCAGTATTTT. This encodes CASSVTQLFREQQYF.